The present entry profiles one T cell receptor (beta chain) with its context. This record comes from a study of cytomegalovirus exposure and HLA in healthy donors. CDR1 and CDR2 from the germline V gene are SGHDN and FVKESK. The germline V and J ends were trimmed by 0 bases and 0 bases, with 11 bases remaining between them. The CDR3 has 16 residues. Primers included in the PCR were 60 Vbeta and 13 Jbeta primers. The data were produced by immunoSEQ multiplex PCR, yet TCRdb's version contains in-frame clones alone and is incomplete. Listed are just over 80,000 clones; 1% to 1.4% falls within the top ten.

The source is a woman aged 30 to 39 in good health and CMV-seronegative. This chain connects TRBV14 to TRBJ2-5; D call uncertain. Sequenced sample: PBMCs. The CDR3 loop is CASSQEVSRYQETQYF. The CDR3 nucleotides read TGTGCCAGCAGCCAAGAGGTATCTAGATACCAAGAGACCCAGTACTTC.